Given below is one T cell receptor beta chain in context. Its cognate antigen is unknown. This record belongs to a study of Ad26.COV2.S vaccination and SARS-CoV-2 variants. Whole-study context: The Ad26.COV2.S arm of the COV1001 trial was where the donor was placed. Once or twice, 56 days apart, Ad26.COV2.S was delivered intramuscularly.

Trimming took 4 bases from V and 0 from J, leaving 4 bases between them. CDR3 length: 13 residues. CDR1 MDHEN and CDR2 SYDVKM come from the germline V gene. Noted treatment: roughly 20 received Ad26.COV2.S at low or high dose, single or two shots; about five received placebo; per-sample allocation not given. Sample collection was performed on day 63 after the first vaccine or placebo injection. What was given as vaccine was an Ad26 vector encoding Wuhan-strain SARS-CoV-2 spike. Measured with immunoSEQ multiplex PCR; TCRdb has only the in-frame clones, and not every one. The table includes a few hundred thousand clones, about 90% detected once. Points from the study as a whole: Comparability of non-spike TCR breadth was observed across vaccine and placebo recipients.

This clonotype was sampled from a person aged 18-60 years who received the Ad26.COV2.S COVID-19 vaccine or a placebo. This specimen was peripheral blood, taken in a trial of Ad26.COV2.S vaccine versus placebo. The rearrangement joins TRBV28 to TRBJ1-3; D call uncertain. Written as DNA, the CDR3 is TGTGCCAGCAGTTACATCTCTGGAAACACCATATATTTT. Translated: CASSYISGNTIYF.